This T cell receptor (beta chain) stems from a study of blood T cell repertoires in COVID-19 (dated by TCRdb to 2020 to 2021). Describing the broader study: Collaborator samples came from the United States, Italy and Spain and covered acute and convalescent phases of COVID-19. The prospective study material was composed of cDNA or gDNA derived from T cells, B-cell-depleted T cells, or PBMCs. Deeply sampled blood TCRbeta repertoires from subjects exposed to, actively infected with, or recovered from COVID-19 were included in the dataset. The repertoires were made available in a free public database intended to serve as a resource for research on the immune response to SARS-CoV-2. Samples were obtained from the ongoing ImmuneRACE study (first 160 participants) and from about 1,300 subjects provided by 6 global collaborators. Nearly every sample came with metadata listing a de-identified subject ID, COVID-19 status, age in years and sex. Where available, HLA class I and class II types were taken from metadata supplied by the sample provider and were not determined by assay-based typing. Findings and caveats that apply to the study as a whole: Clinical and demographic metadata were provided uncurated, with the amount varying by source and participant.

The germline V gene (reference sequence) gives CDR1 as GTSNPN and CDR2 as SVGIG. Clipping removes 3 bases from V and 4 bases from J, with 8 as the unmatched junction base count. The CDR3 contains 15 residues, cysteine and phenylalanine counted. The CDR3 DNA has 45 bases and is translated from base 1. TCRbeta CDR3 regions were amplified from genomic DNA using the immunoSEQ Assay, a bias-controlled multiplex PCR. The authors processed their data as follows. The number of nucleated cells in each sample was estimated from the amplification of reference gene primers within the assay. Sequence reads were collapsed and filtered to measure the absolute abundance of every unique TCRbeta CDR3 rearrangement. Productive Simpson clonality was computed per sample as the square root of Simpson's diversity index over productive rearrangements. In its TCRdb copy, this immuneACCESS table keeps in-frame sequences only and misses some clones. Where compared with another copy, unresolved V genes explain less than half of these, and the others have no known cause. V and J calls and clone size are those listed in that table; D and trimming were worked out from the DNA. Counted in this sample were roughly 70,000 clones; roughly nine tenths of them appeared once. The top ten hold under 10% of the sample.

Whole blood was collected in K2EDTA tubes by collaborating institutions according to the institutions' own protocols. Collaborator samples were shipped for TCRbeta analysis as frozen whole blood, isolated PBMCs, or DNA extracted from either sample type. A remark on this clone: What antigen it recognizes has not been identified. No base qualities exist here, and no much larger clone lies one base off it.

The chain joins TRBV30 to TRBJ2-7; the junction holds 11 bases that match TRBD2. Sequencing was done on a sample of peripheral blood. The receptor was derived from a man older than 75 with acute or convalescent COVID-19. The DNA reads TGTGCCTGGAGCGGACTAGCGGGTGGAGTATACGAGCAGTACTTC. It encodes CAWSGLAGGVYEQYF.